This TCR beta chain was found in a study of blood T cell repertoires in COVID-19. Study details: Donors in the United States, Italy and Spain gave samples during acute or convalescent COVID-19. PBMCs, B-cell-depleted T cells, or T cells were the source of the cDNA or gDNA that made up the material.

The authors' processing: Reference gene primer amplification in the assay estimated nucleated cell counts. The assay was immunoSEQ multiplex PCR, and TCRdb's table has in-frame clones only and misses some. The V and J calls and clone size come from that table; D and trimming were worked out from the DNA. The table lists 80,000 or so clones, about 88% of them singletons. Germline CDR1 reads SNHLY; CDR2 reads FYNNEI. The CDR3 is 16 amino acids. The V end lost 5 bases, the J end lost 8 bases, and 24 bases lay between the germline ends. The chain has TRBV2 and TRBJ1-2; no reliable D call. The sequence derives from a human donor in a cohort sampled during active COVID-19. Material for sequencing was peripheral blood. In DNA, the CDR3 is TGTGCCAGCAGTTACTCCGGTCGTGCAATTCCTTACGGCTACACCTTC. Its protein is CASSYSGRAIPYGYTF.